These T cell receptor beta chains were read from a single sample in a study of T cell repertoires in cytomegalovirus infection. TCRdb used MiXCR to reprocess the reads, holding one entry per CDR3 protein. Of about 570,000 distinct CDR3 sequences detected, 35% to 50% appear once; the ten largest clones hold around 48%. Antigen specificity for these receptors is unknown. The specimen comprised cultured PBMCs, sampled from culture after CMV antigen stimulation. These receptors were collected from a human donor in good health (CMV status not recorded). Some clones in this sample may be carry-over from other donors' samples. CDR3s include the opening cysteine and the closing phenylalanine or tryptophan. A D gene is named only where the DNA matches it firmly. Clone size, where shown, is once, few, many, or a class for clones that have expanded.

V	J	D	size	DNA	CDR3
TRBV20-1	TRBJ2-1	-	-	TGCAGTGTCGCTAGGGCAGGGAGCTCCTACAATGAGCAGTTCTTC	CSVARAGSSYNEQFF
TRBV29-1	TRBJ2-5	TRBD2	few	TGCAGCGTTGGAGCCGGGGGGATCCAAGAGACCCAGTACTTC	CSVGAGGIQETQYF
TRBV4-3	TRBJ2-7	TRBD2	many	TGCGCCAGCAGCCAAGAGCTAGCGGAGACCTACGAGCAGTACTTC	CASSQELAETYEQYF
TRBV5-1	TRBJ2-7	-	-	TGCGCCAGCAGCTTGGCGGCAGGGCTGTCCTACGAGCAGTACTTC	CASSLAAGLSYEQYF
TRBV7-2	TRBJ2-3	TRBD2	-	TGTGCCAGCAGCTTAGGCGGGGGGGGTCGCACGCAGTATTTT	CASSLGGGGRTQYF
TRBV4-1	TRBJ2-3	TRBD2	few	TGCGCCAGCAGCCAGTGGATTACTAGCGGGGGTGCAGATACGCAGTATTTT	CASSQWITSGGADTQYF
TRBV6-5	TRBJ1-1	-	few	TGTGCCAGCAGTTACTCGTTGGGGGGGCGAGACCCTGAAGCTTTCTTT	CASSYSLGGRDPEAFF
TRBV7-2	TRBJ2-1	-	-	TGTGCCAGCAGCTTAGTAGGGGCGGTATTAGATGAGCAGTTCTTC	CASSLVGAVLDEQFF
TRBV6-1	TRBJ1-5	-	few	TGTGCCAGCAGTGAAGTCTTTGGACAGCCCCAGCATTTT	CASSEVFGQPQHF
TRBV6-6	TRBJ2-7	TRBD1	-	TGTGCCAGCAGCCGCAGGGGGCGATCCTACGAGCAGTACTTC	CASSRRGRSYEQYF
TRBV7-2	TRBJ1-2	-	few	TGTGCCAGCAGCCCCGCCGGGTATGGCTACACCTTC	CASSPAGYGYTF
TRBV29-1	TRBJ1-2	-	-	TGCAGCCCGTCCTCCGGGACGCGAGGCTACACCTTC	CSPSSGTRGYTF
TRBV18	TRBJ1-1	TRBD1	-	TGTGCCAGCTCAGCCAACAGGGGGCCCTCGAACACTGAAGCTTTCTTT	CASSANRGPSNTEAFF
TRBV3-1	TRBJ2-1	TRBD2	-	TGTGCCAGCAGCCATAGGATTTTAGCGGGGGCGCCTTACAATGAGCAGTTCTTC	CASSHRILAGAPYNEQFF
TRBV7-2	TRBJ2-1	TRBD2	many	TGTGCCAGCAGCTCCCAGAGACTAGCGGGAGGAAATATAAAGGTGTTCTTC	CASSSQRLAGGNIKVFF
TRBV7-2	TRBJ2-7	TRBD1	few	TGTGCCAGCAGCTTACCGGTTGTGGGACAGGGCACCGAGCAGTACTTC	CASSLPVVGQGTEQYF
TRBV10-3	TRBJ2-2	-	-	TGTGCCATCAGGGAAATAGATCAGAACACCGGGGAGCTGTTTTTT	CAIREIDQNTGELFF
TRBV7-6	TRBJ2-5	TRBD2	-	TGTGCCAGCAGCTCAACTAACGGACTAGCGGGACGAGAGACCCAGTACTTC	CASSSTNGLAGRETQYF
TRBV7-8	TRBJ2-3	-	-	TGTGCCAGCTCTCCGCCGGGCAGCCCTGCCGATACGCAGTATTTT	CASSPPGSPADTQYF
TRBV5-6	TRBJ2-1	-	few	TGTGCCAGCAGCTTGAACAGGCGAGATGAGCAGTTCTTC	CASSLNRRDEQFF
TRBV7-2	TRBJ1-5	-	many	TGTGCCAGCAGCCTAAGTGCCGGCAATCAGCCCCAGCATTTT	CASSLSAGNQPQHF
TRBV29-1	TRBJ1-2	TRBD1	-	TGCAGCGTTGCGCCCTTTACAGGGGAGTATGGCTACACCTTC	CSVAPFTGEYGYTF
TRBV11-2	TRBJ2-3	-	-	TGTGCCAGCAGCCCCACCCTGGCTAGCACAGATACGCAGTATTTT	CASSPTLASTDTQYF
TRBV7-2	TRBJ2-1	-	-	TGTGCCAGCAGCTTCGACCTCCCCGTCTACAATGAGCAGTTCTTC	CASSFDLPVYNEQFF
TRBV19	TRBJ2-1	TRBD1	few	TGTGCCAGTAGTCCCGGGACAGGGGCCGACAATGAGCAGTTCTTC	CASSPGTGADNEQFF
TRBV7-2	TRBJ2-7	-	-	TGTGCCAGCAGCACACCCAGGACCGAGCAGTACTTC	CASSTPRTEQYF
TRBV7-2	TRBJ1-3	-	many	TGTGCCAGCAGCTTAGGGGGAACCCTAAACACCATATATTTT	CASSLGGTLNTIYF
TRBV5-6	TRBJ1-2	TRBD1	-	TGTGCCAGCAGCTGGACAGGGGGTAGTGGCTACACCTTC	CASSWTGGSGYTF
TRBV10-3	TRBJ2-7	-	few	TGTGCCATCAGTGAGTCTGATTCCGACGAGCAGTACTTC	CAISESDSDEQYF
TRBV7-6	TRBJ2-1	-	-	TGTGCCAGCAGCGAGGAACATGGCGATGAGCAGTTCTTC	CASSEEHGDEQFF
TRBV7-6	TRBJ2-3	-	-	TGTGCCAGCAGCTCCAGGGTCCCAAGCACAGATACGCAGTATTTT	CASSSRVPSTDTQYF
TRBV6-1	TRBJ2-3	-	-	TGTGCCAGCAGTGAATCGGGGGGCGACTACCCAGATACGCAGTATTTT	CASSESGGDYPDTQYF
TRBV5-5	TRBJ2-3	-	-	TGTGCCAGCAGCTTGGCCTCAACGGGAGTAGATACGCAGTATTTT	CASSLASTGVDTQYF
TRBV11-2	TRBJ2-4	-	-	TGTGCCAGCAGCTTAGAGGGGTTAAACATTCAGTACTTC	CASSLEGLNIQYF
TRBV2	TRBJ2-2	-	-	TGTGCCAGCAGTACTTTGGGGGGGGAGCTGTTTTTT	CASSTLGGELFF
TRBV10-2	TRBJ2-2	-	-	TGCGCCAGCAGTCACGTGGGTTTCCCCGGGGAGCTGTTTTTT	CASSHVGFPGELFF
TRBV12-3/TRBV12-4	TRBJ2-2	-	-	TGTGCCAGCAGAGAACAGCCGAACACCGGGGAGCTGTTTTTT	CASREQPNTGELFF
TRBV7-2	TRBJ2-2	TRBD2	many	TGTGCCAGCAGCCTCAGTGCAGCGGGGGCCATGAACACCGGGGAGCTGTTTTTT	CASSLSAAGAMNTGELFF
TRBV11-2	TRBJ1-2	-	-	TGTGCCAGCAGCCCGAAGACATTCACTAACTATGGCTACACCTTC	CASSPKTFTNYGYTF
TRBV10-1	TRBJ2-1	TRBD2	-	TGCGCCAGCAGTGAGTCCCCTAGCGGGAGATACAATGAGCAGTTCTTC	CASSESPSGRYNEQFF
TRBV7-9	TRBJ2-1	TRBD2	-	TGTGCCAGCAACGACAACCCTAGCGGGAGGTCCAATGAGCAGTTCTTC	CASNDNPSGRSNEQFF
TRBV11-2	TRBJ1-1	-	-	TGTGCCAGCAGCTTATACGGGAGGAACACTGAAGCTTTCTTT	CASSLYGRNTEAFF
TRBV11-2	TRBJ2-2	TRBD2	-	TGTGCCAGCAGCTTAGTCAGCGGGGGGACCGGGGAGCTGTTTTTT	CASSLVSGGTGELFF
TRBV6-1	TRBJ1-2	-	-	TGTGCCAGCAGTTCCCGCAGAACCAGTAACTATGGCTACACCTTC	CASSSRRTSNYGYTF
TRBV5-1	TRBJ2-1	-	-	TGCGCCAGCAGCCCCCCCAGCGGGACAGGAGACAATGAGCAGTTCTTC	CASSPPSGTGDNEQFF
TRBV7-6	TRBJ1-5	TRBD1	-	TGTGCCAGCAGCAATCCCGGGACAGGGAGTCATCAGCCCCAGCATTTT	CASSNPGTGSHQPQHF
TRBV2	TRBJ2-7	-	-	TGTGCCAGCAGCCCCCGGCATGTAGCGGCGTCTTACGAGCAGTACTTC	CASSPRHVAASYEQYF